What follows are 9 T cell receptor beta chains derived from one specimen sequenced in a study of blood T cell repertoires in COVID-19. The protocol was immunoSEQ multiplex PCR, while the TCRdb copy is restricted to in-frame clones and leaves out a portion. The repertoire holds roughly 200,000 clones, with about 77% as singletons. The sample comprised peripheral blood. These receptors came from an elderly woman with active or convalescent COVID-19.

The J gene is TRBJ2-3, the V gene TRBV11-2; TRBD2 agrees at 8 bases. The junction had 10 bases not matched to a gene; V was cut back by 2 bases and J by 0 bases. The germline gives CDR1 SGHAT, CDR2 FQNNGV. This CDR3 region has 18 residues. The CDR3 bases are TGTGCCAGCAGCTTAAGCCTCAGGGTAGCGGGGAGCACAGATACGCAGTATTTT. Translation: CASSLSLRVAGSTDTQYF.

The J gene is TRBJ1-1, the V gene TRBV4-2; D gene unclear. This CDR3 comprises 13 residues. Trimming took off 4 bases at V and 6 bases at J, with 12 bases between the two ends. Germline lookup yields CDR1 LGHNA and CDR2 YNFKEQ. The CDR3 sequence: CASSPFAEAEAFF. As DNA, the CDR3 is TGTGCCAGCAGCCCGTTCGCGGAGGCTGAAGCTTTCTTT.

The chain links TRBV5-1 to TRBJ1-1; tentative D call: TRBD1 (5 bases). Trimming stripped 4 bases from V and 2 bases from J, with 18 bases between. The CDR3 length is 16 residues. CDR1 and CDR2 from the germline V gene are SGHRS and YFSETQ. The CDR3 coding sequence is TGCGCCAGCAGCACGACAGTCCTCGACGGTAACACTGAAGCTTTCTTT. This translates into CASSTTVLDGNTEAFF. Variable domain in full (rest from reference TRBV5-1 and TRBJ1-1): KAGVTQTPRYLIKTRGQQVTLSCSPISGHRSVSWYQQTPGQGLQFLFEYFSETQRNKGNFPGRFSGRQFSNSRSEMNVSTLELGDSALYLCASSTTVLDGNTEAFFGQGTRLTVV.

This clone was counted a few times. This chain links TRBV29-1 with TRBJ1-3; 8 nucleotides agree with TRBD1. The CDR3 has 14 residues. Germline CDR1 is SQVTM and CDR2 is ANQGSEA. With 7 bases clipped from V and 2 bases from J, the junction kept 7 bases outside the gene matches. CDR3 protein: CSASGGEAGNTIYF. The CDR3 coding sequence is TGCAGCGCGTCAGGGGGCGAGGCTGGAAACACCATATATTTT.

The CDR3 is CASITAWRTGELFF. In DNA, the CDR3 is TGTGCCAGCATCACCGCGTGGCGGACCGGGGAGCTGTTTTTT. V is TRBV28 and J is TRBJ2-2, with unresolved D. CDR3 length equals 14 residues. Between the trimmed V and J ends, which lost 7 bases and 5 bases, there was a span of 14 bases. CDR1 is MDHEN, CDR2 SYDVKM, per germline.

V usage is TRBV3-1 (or the pseudogene TRBV3-2) and J usage is TRBJ1-6; 7 positions agree with TRBD1. The CDR3 consists of 13 residues. The V and J ends lost 2 bases and 9 bases, in that order; junction bases with no gene match: 1. Germline assignment: CDR1 LGHDT and CDR2 YNNKEL (reference sequence). In DNA form, the CDR3 reads TGTGCCAGCAGCCAACAGGGGGGTTCACCCCTCCACTTT. Residues: CASSQQGGSPLHF.

The gene calls are TRBV5-1 and TRBJ1-1; D ambiguous. The V end lost 0 bases, the J end lost 4 bases, and 7 bases lay between the germline ends. The CDR3 is 13 amino acids. Germline V gives CDR1 SGHRS, CDR2 YFSETQ. The CDR3 region is CASSLAGFTEAFF. The CDR3, as DNA: TGCGCCAGCAGCTTGGCGGGGTTCACTGAAGCTTTCTTT.

V is TRBV3-1 (or the pseudogene TRBV3-2) and J is TRBJ2-1; 7 nucleotides align to TRBD1. The V segment lost 4 bases and the J segment 12 bases; nucleotides outside the gene matches: 9. In germline, CDR1 is LGHDT, CDR2 YNNKEL (reference sequence). This CDR3 comprises 13 residues. The CDR3 nucleotides are TGTGCCAGCAGCCCCCAACAGGGGCGGTCGCAGTTCTTC. Its protein product is CASSPQQGRSQFF.

Worth noting for this clone: One junction end does not reproduce the germline sequence, and a read error may be involved. This sequence joins TRBV10-3 and TRBJ1-1, with D perhaps TRBD1 (5 bases). Germline values: CDR1 ENHRY, CDR2 SYGVKD. The CDR3 is 13 amino acids. CDR3 nucleotides: TGTGCCATCACTGAGGACACGGCCACTGAAGCTTTCTTT. This codes for CAITEDTATEAFF.